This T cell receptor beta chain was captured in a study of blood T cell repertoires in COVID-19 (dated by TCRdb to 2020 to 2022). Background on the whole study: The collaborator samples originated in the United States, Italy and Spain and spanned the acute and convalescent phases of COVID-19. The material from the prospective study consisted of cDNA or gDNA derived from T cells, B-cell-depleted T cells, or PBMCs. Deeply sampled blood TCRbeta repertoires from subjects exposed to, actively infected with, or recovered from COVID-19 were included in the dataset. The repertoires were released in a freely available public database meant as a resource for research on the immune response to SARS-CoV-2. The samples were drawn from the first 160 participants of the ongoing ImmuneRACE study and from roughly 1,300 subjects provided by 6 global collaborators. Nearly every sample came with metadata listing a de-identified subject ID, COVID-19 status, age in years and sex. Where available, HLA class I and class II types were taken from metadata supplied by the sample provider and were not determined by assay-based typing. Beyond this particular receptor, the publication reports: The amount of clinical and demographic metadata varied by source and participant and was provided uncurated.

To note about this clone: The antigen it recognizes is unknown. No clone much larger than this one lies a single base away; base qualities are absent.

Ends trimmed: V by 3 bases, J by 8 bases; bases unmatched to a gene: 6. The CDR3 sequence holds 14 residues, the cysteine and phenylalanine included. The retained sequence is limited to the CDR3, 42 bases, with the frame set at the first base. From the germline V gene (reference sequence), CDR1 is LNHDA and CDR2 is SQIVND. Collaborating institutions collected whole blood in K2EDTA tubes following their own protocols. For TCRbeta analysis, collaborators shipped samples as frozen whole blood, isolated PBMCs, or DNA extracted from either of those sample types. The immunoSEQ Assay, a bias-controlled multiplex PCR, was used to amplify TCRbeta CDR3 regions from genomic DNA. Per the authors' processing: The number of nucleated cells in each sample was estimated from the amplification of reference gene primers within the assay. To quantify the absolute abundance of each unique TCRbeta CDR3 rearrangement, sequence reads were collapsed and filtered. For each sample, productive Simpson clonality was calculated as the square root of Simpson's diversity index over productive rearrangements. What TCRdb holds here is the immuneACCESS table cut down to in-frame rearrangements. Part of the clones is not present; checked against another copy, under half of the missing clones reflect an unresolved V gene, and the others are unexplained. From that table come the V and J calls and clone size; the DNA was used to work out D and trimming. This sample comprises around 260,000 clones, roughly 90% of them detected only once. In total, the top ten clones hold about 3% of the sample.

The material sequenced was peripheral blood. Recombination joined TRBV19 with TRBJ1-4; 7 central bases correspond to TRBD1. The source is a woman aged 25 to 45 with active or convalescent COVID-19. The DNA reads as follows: TGTGCCAGTAGTATTACAGGGGTAGGAGAAAAACTGTTTTTT. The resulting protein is CASSITGVGEKLFF.